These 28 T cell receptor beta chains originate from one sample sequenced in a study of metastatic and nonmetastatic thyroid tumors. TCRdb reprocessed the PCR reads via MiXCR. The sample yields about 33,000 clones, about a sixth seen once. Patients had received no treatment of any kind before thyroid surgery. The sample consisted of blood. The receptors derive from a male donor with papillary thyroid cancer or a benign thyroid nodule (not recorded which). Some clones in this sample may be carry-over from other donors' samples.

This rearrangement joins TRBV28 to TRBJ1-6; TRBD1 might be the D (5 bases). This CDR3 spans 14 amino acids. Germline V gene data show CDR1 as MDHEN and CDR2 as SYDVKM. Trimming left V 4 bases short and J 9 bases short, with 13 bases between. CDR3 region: CASSSWGGGSPLHF. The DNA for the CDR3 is TGTGCCAGCAGTTCCTGGGGGGGGGGTTCACCCCTCCACTTT.

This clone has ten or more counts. The CDR3 DNA follows: TGCGCCAGCAGCAATGGGGGCTCCTACAATGAGCAGTTCTTC. Translated: CASSNGGSYNEQFF. The genes are TRBV5-1 and TRBJ2-1; D is possibly TRBD1 or TRBD2 (5 bases each). CDR1 SGHRS and CDR2 YFSETQ come from the germline V gene. This CDR3 is built from 14 residues. The V gene lost 4 bases and the J gene lost 0 bases, with 8 bases spanning the gap.

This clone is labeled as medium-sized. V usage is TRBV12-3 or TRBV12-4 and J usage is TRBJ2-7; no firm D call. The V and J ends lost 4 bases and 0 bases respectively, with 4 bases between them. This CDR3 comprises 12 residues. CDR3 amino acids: CASSSSSYEQYF. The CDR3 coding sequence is TGTGCCAGCAGTTCGAGCTCCTACGAGCAGTACTTC.

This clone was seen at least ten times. CDR3 amino acids: CASSRRLAGEGTINEQFF. DNA of the CDR3: TGTGCCAGCAGCAGGCGACTAGCGGGAGAGGGTACAATTAATGAGCAGTTCTTC. This chain joins TRBV11-1 and TRBJ2-1, with TRBD2 matching over 12 bases. The CDR3 contains 18 residues. The germline V gene has CDR1 SGHAT and CDR2 FQDESV (reference sequence). V gave up 5 bases and J gave up 7 bases; unmatched junction bases: 15.

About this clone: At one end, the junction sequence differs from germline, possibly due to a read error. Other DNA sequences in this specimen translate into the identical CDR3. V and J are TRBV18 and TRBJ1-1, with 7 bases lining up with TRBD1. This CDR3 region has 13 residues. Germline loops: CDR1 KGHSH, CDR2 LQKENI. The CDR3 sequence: CASSPLKTGEAFF. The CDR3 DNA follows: TGCGCCAGCTCACCACTCAAGACAGGGGAAGCTTTCTTT.

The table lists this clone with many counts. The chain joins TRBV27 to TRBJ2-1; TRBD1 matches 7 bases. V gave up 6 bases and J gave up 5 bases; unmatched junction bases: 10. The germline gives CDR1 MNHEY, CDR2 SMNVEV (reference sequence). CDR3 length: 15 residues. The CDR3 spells CASRPGDSRDNEQFF. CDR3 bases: TGTGCCAGCAGGCCCGGGGACAGCAGGGACAATGAGCAGTTCTTC.

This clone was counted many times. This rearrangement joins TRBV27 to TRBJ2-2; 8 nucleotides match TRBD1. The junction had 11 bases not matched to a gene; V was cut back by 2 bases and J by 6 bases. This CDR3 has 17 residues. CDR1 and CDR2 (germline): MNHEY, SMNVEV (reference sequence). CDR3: CASSLHRTGSSAGELFF. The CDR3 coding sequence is TGTGCCAGCAGTTTACATCGGACAGGGTCGAGCGCCGGGGAGCTGTTTTTT.

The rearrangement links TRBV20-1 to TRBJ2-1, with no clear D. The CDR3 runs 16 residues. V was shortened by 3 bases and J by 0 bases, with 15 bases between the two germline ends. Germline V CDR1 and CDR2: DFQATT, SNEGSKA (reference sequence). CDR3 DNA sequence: TGCAGTGCTAGTAGTCATTTCTTGAGCTCCTACAATGAGCAGTTCTTC. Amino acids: CSASSHFLSSYNEQFF.

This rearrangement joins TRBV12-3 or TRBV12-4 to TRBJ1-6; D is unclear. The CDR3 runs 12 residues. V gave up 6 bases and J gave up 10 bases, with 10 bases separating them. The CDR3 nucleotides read TGTGCCAGCAGCGTCCGAGCATCACCCCTCCACTTT. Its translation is CASSVRASPLHF.

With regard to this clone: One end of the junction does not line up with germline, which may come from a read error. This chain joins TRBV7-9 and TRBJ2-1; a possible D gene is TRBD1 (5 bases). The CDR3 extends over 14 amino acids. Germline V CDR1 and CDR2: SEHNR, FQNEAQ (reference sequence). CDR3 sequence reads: CASNLGDSYNEQFF. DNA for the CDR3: TGTGCCAGCAACTTAGGGGACTCCTACAATGAGCAGTTCTTC.

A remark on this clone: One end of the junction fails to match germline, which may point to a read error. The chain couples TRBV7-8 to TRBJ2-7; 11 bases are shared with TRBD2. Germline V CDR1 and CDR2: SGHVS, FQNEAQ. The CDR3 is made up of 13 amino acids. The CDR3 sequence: CASSIAGGRERYF. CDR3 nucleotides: TGTGCCAGCAGCATAGCGGGGGGGCGGGAGCGGTACTTC.

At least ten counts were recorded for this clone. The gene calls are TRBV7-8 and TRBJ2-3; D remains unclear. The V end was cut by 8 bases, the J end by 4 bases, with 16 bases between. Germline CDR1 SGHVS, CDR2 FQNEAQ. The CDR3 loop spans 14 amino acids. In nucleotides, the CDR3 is TGTGCCAGCGGGGTCGGCGAGTACCCAGATACGCAGTATTTT. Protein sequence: CASGVGEYPDTQYF.

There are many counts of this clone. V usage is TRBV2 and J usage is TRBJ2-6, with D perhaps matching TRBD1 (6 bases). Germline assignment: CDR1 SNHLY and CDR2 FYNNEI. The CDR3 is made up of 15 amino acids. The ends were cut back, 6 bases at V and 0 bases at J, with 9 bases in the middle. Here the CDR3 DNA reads TGTGCCAGCAGGATCAGGGGCTCTGGGGCCAACGTCCTGACTTTC. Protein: CASRIRGSGANVLTF. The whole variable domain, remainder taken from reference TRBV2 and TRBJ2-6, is EPEVTQTPSHQVTQMGQEVILRCVPISNHLYFYWYRQILGQKVEFLVSFYNNEISEKSEIFDDQFSVERPDGSNFTLKIRSTKLEDSAMYFCASRIRGSGANVLTFGAGSRLTVL.

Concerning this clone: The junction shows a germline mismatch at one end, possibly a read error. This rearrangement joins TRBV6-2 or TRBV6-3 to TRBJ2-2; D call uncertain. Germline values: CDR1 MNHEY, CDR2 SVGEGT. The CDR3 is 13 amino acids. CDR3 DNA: TGTGCTAGCAATAGAGACGGAACCGGGGAGCTGTTTTTT. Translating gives CASNRDGTGELFF.

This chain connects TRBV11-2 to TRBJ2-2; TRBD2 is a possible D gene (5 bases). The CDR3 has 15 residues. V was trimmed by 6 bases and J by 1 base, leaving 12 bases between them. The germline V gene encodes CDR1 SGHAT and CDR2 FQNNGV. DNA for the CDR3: TGTGCCAGCAGGGGTGCGGGTATGAACACCGGGGAGCTGTTTTTT. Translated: CASRGAGMNTGELFF.

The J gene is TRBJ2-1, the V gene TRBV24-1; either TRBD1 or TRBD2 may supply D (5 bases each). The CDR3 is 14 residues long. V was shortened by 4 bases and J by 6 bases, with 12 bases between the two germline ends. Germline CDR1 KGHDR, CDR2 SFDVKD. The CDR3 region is CATSDPGTSNEQFF. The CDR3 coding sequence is TGTGCCACCAGTGACCCTGGGACGTCCAATGAGCAGTTCTTC.

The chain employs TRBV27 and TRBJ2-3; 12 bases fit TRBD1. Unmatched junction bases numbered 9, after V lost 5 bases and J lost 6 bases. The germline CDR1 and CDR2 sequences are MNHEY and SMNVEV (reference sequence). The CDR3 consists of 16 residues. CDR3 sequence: CASSPSGTGGVDTQYF. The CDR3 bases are TGTGCCAGCAGTCCATCCGGGACAGGGGGCGTTGATACGCAGTATTTT.

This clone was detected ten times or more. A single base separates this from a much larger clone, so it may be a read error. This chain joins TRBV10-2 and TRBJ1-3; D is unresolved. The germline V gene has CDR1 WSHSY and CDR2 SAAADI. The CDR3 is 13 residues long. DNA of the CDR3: TGCGCCAGCAGTGAGAGGAGTGGAAACACCGTATATTTT. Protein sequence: CASSERSGNTVYF.

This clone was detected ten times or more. The CDR3 nucleotides read TGTGCCAGCAGCCAAGAAATCCTCCAGGGTTCCTACGAGCAGTACTTC. Translated, it gives CASSQEILQGSYEQYF. The chain has TRBV3-1 and TRBJ2-7; tentative D call: TRBD1 (5 bases). The CDR3 is made up of 16 amino acids. Germline CDR1 and CDR2: LGHDT and YNNKEL (reference sequence). The V end was cut by 0 bases, the J end by 1 base, with 13 bases between.

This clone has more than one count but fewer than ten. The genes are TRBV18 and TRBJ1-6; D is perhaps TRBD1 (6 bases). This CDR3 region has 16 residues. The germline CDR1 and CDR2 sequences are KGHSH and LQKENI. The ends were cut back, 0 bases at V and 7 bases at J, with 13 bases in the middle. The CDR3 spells CASSPPSRGSNSPLHF. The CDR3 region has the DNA TGTGCCAGCTCACCACCGAGCAGGGGAAGCAATTCACCCCTCCACTTT.

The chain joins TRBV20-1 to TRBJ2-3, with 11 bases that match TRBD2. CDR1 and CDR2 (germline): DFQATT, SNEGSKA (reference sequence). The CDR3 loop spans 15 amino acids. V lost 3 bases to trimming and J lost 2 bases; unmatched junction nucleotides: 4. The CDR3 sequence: CSASSGLAATDTQYF. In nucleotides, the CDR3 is TGCAGTGCTAGTTCGGGACTAGCGGCCACAGATACGCAGTATTTT.

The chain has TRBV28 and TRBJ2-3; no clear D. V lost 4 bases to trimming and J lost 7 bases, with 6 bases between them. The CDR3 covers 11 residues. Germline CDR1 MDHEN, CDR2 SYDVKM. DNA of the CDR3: TGTGCCAGCAGTTCTTCATATACGCAGTATTTT. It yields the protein CASSSSYTQYF.

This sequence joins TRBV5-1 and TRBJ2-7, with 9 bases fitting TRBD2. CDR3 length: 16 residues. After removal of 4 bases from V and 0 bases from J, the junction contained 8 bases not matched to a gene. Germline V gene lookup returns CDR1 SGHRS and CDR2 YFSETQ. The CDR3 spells CASSPYSGRPSYEQYF. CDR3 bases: TGCGCCAGCAGCCCCTATAGCGGGAGACCCTCCTACGAGCAGTACTTC.

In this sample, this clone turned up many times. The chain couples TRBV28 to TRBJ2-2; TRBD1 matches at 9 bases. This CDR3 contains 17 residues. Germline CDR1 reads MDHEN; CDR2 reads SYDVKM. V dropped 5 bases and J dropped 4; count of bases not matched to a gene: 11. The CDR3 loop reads CASSLTTGGAGTGELFF. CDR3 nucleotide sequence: TGTGCCAGCAGTCTTACGACAGGGGGGGCGGGCACCGGGGAGCTGTTTTTT.

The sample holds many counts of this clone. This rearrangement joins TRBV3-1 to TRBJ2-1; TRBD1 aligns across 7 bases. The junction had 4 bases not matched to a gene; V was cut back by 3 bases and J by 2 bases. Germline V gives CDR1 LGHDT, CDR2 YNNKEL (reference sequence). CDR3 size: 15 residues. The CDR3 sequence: CASSQETGPYNEQFF. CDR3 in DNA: TGTGCCAGCAGCCAGGAGACAGGGCCCTACAATGAGCAGTTCTTC.

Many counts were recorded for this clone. CDR3 nucleotide sequence: TGCAGTGCTAGAGACCCCAGTCCAGATACGCAGTATTTT. It encodes CSARDPSPDTQYF. This chain links TRBV20-1 with TRBJ2-3; no clear D gene. The germline V gene has CDR1 DFQATT and CDR2 SNEGSKA (reference sequence). The germline V and J ends were trimmed by 0 bases and 4 bases, with 8 bases remaining between them. The CDR3 is 13 residues long.

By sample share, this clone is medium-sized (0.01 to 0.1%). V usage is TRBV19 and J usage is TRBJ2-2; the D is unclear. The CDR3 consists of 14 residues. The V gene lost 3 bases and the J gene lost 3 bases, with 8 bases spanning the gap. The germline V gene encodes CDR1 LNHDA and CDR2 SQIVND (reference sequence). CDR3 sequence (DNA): TGTGCCAGTAGTATCGATTCTTACACCGGGGAGCTGTTTTTT. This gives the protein CASSIDSYTGELFF. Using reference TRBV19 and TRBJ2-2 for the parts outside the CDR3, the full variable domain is DGGITQSPKYLFRKEGQNVTLSCEQNLNHDAMYWYRQDPGQGLRLIYYSQIVNDFQKGDIAEGYSVSREKKESFPLTVTSAQKNPTAFYLCASSIDSYTGELFFGEGSRLTVL.

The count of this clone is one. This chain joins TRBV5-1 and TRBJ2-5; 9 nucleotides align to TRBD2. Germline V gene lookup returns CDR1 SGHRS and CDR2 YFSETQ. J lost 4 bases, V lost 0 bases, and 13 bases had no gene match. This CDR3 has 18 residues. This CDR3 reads CASSLAVLAGVGGETQYF. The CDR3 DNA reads TGCGCCAGCAGCTTGGCCGTGTTAGCGGGAGTCGGGGGAGAGACCCAGTACTTC.